This T cell receptor (beta chain) was sequenced in a study of blood T cell repertoires in COVID-19. Across the study: Whether acute or convalescent, the COVID-19 samples came from the United States, Italy and Spain. T cells, B-cell-depleted T cells, or PBMCs provided the cDNA or gDNA that served as material.

The germline CDR1 and CDR2 sequences are SGHRS and YFSETQ. This CDR3 contains 15 residues. J was trimmed by 0 bases and V by 2 bases; bases with no gene match: 4. Under the authors' procedure: Reference gene primers were amplified, and this amplification served to estimate nucleated cell counts. Data came from immunoSEQ multiplex PCR; TCRdb stores just in-frame clones and leaves some out. That table is the source of V, J and clone size, and D and trimming were worked out from the DNA. The table includes under 300,000 clones, approximately 87% detected once. The material sequenced was peripheral blood. The chain recombines TRBV5-1 with TRBJ1-1, with 7 bases identical to TRBD1. This TCR was sampled from a man in his fifties or sixties with acute or convalescent COVID-19. DNA of the CDR3: TGCGCCAGCAGCTTACCAGGGGGGATGAACACTGAAGCTTTCTTT. This gives the protein CASSLPGGMNTEAFF.